The 10 T cell receptor beta chains listed next were all sequenced from one sample in a study of blood T cell repertoires in COVID-19. The method was immunoSEQ multiplex PCR; TCRdb's version includes in-frame clones alone and lacks a portion of them. The sample carries about 120,000 clones, 70% to 90% recorded once. Sequences were obtained from peripheral blood. The receptors were sampled from a man aged 35-49 years with acute or convalescent COVID-19.

The chain links TRBV4-2 to TRBJ2-1; D not certain. Per germline, CDR1 LGHNA and CDR2 YNFKEQ. The CDR3 extends over 15 amino acids. Trimming took off 5 bases at V and 2 bases at J, with 13 bases between the two ends. CDR3: CASSDSLITYNEQFF. CDR3 in DNA: TGTGCCAGCAGCGACTCCCTGATAACCTACAATGAGCAGTTCTTC.

The chain joins TRBV28 to TRBJ2-2, with 10 nucleotides matching TRBD2. The germline V gene encodes CDR1 MDHEN and CDR2 SYDVKM. The CDR3 sequence is 17 residues long. Trimming took 2 bases from V and 2 from J; bases not matched to a gene: 5. CDR3: CASSLLTSGVNTGELFF. CDR3 DNA sequence: TGTGCCAGCAGTTTACTTACTAGCGGGGTAAACACCGGGGAGCTGTTTTTT.

This chain links TRBV11-3 with TRBJ2-3, with 8 bases aligning to TRBD2. V lost 1 base and J lost 1; bases outside the gene matches: 4. In germline, CDR1 is SGHNT, CDR2 YENEEA. There are 16 residues in the CDR3. The CDR3 spells CASSLGGSGGTDTQYF. The CDR3 coding sequence is TGTGCCAGCAGCTTAGGTGGTAGCGGGGGCACAGATACGCAGTATTTT. Full variable domain (missing parts from reference TRBV11-3 and TRBJ2-3): EAGVVQSPRYKIIEKKQPVAFWCNPISGHNTLYWYLQNLGQGPELLIRYENEEAVDDSQLPKDRFSAERLKGVDSTLKIQPAELGDSAVYLCASSLGGSGGTDTQYFGPGTRLTVL.

The V and J genes are TRBV7-3 and TRBJ2-3; D is ambiguous. V lost 1 base to trimming and J lost 6 bases, with 17 bases between them. The CDR3 has 16 amino acids. The germline CDR1 and CDR2 sequences are SGHTA and FQGTGA. The chain's CDR3 is CASSLKNLPSGDTQYF. In DNA, the CDR3 is TGTGCCAGCAGCTTAAAAAATCTCCCCTCCGGTGATACGCAGTATTTT.

The chain carries TRBV6-4 and TRBJ1-1; no reliable D call. The CDR3 extends over 14 amino acids. Looked up from germline, CDR1 is MRHNA and CDR2 is SNTAGT. The V gene lost 3 bases and the J gene lost 5 bases, with 13 bases spanning the gap. DNA for the CDR3: TGTGCCAGCAGTGATCCCCGGCGAGGGACTGAAGCTTTCTTT. Translated: CASSDPRRGTEAFF.

The J gene is TRBJ1-2, the V gene TRBV6-2 or TRBV6-3; D remains ambiguous. This CDR3 comprises 16 residues. Per germline, CDR1 MNHEY and CDR2 SVGEGT. Trimming removed 4 bases at V and 0 bases at J, with 15 bases between. The CDR3 spells CASSFNPMPANYGYTF. CDR3 nucleotide sequence: TGTGCCAGCAGTTTCAATCCCATGCCAGCTAACTATGGCTACACCTTC.

The chain uses TRBV5-1 and TRBJ2-3; D is possibly TRBD2 (6 bases). The CDR3 runs 15 residues. Germline V gives CDR1 SGHRS, CDR2 YFSETQ. Trimming took off 4 bases at V and 6 bases at J, with 18 bases between the two ends. In DNA, the CDR3 is TGCGCCAGCAGCACCGGGACGATGGGGGGTGATACGCAGTATTTT. It translates to CASSTGTMGGDTQYF.

This chain joins TRBV7-3 and TRBJ2-1, with 8 bases fitting TRBD2. V gave up 3 bases and J gave up 0 bases; unmatched junction bases: 10. CDR1 and CDR2 (germline): SGHTA, FQGTGA. The CDR3 length is 18 residues. The CDR3: CASSLRVSGGSSYNEQFF. In DNA form, the CDR3 reads TGTGCCAGCAGCTTGAGGGTGAGCGGGGGAAGCTCCTACAATGAGCAGTTCTTC.

The rearrangement joins TRBV5-5 to TRBJ1-5; 8 positions match TRBD1. This CDR3 contains 14 residues. CDR1 and CDR2 from the germline V gene are SGHKS and YYEKEE (reference sequence). Trimming removed 4 bases from V and 4 bases from J; junction bases left unmatched: 4. The CDR3 region is CASSARQGNQPQHF. The DNA for the CDR3 is TGTGCCAGCAGCGCCCGACAGGGGAATCAGCCCCAGCATTTT.

The V gene is TRBV7-9, the J gene TRBJ1-6; perhaps TRBD1 as D (5 bases). Looked up from germline, CDR1 is SEHNR and CDR2 is FQNEAQ (reference sequence). The CDR3 is made up of 13 amino acids. Deletions cut 3 bases from V and 10 bases from J, with 10 bases between. The CDR3 is CASSFQGFSPLHF. CDR3 nucleotides: TGTGCCAGCAGCTTCCAGGGCTTCTCACCCCTCCACTTT.